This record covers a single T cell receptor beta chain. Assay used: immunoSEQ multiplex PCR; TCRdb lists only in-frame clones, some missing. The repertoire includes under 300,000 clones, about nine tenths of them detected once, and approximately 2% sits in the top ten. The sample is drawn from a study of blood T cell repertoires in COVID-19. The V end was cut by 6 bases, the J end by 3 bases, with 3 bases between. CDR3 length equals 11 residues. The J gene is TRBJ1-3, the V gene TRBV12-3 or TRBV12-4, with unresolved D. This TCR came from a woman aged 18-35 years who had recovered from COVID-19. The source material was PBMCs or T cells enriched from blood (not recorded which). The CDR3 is CASSYGNTIYF. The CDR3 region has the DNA TGTGCCAGCAGCTATGGAAACACCATATATTTT.